One and the same sample provided the 10 T cell receptor beta chains below, sequenced in a study of memory CD4+ T cells and cytomegalovirus serostatus. Single viable CD3+CD4+CD8-CD45RO+ cells were sorted as the memory CD4+ T cells. Profiled with immunoSEQ multiplex PCR; TCRdb holds only in-frame clones, not every one. The sample lists over 75,000 clones; 75% to 85% were seen once. Input material: memory CD4+ T cells from blood. Source of these receptors: an adult in good health and CMV-seropositive.

The chain links TRBV10-3 to TRBJ2-7, with D perhaps matching TRBD2 (5 bases). This CDR3 has 15 residues. Per the germline V gene, CDR1 is ENHRY and CDR2 is SYGVKD. Between the trimmed V and J ends, which lost 0 bases and 1 base, there was a span of 10 bases. This CDR3 is CAISESSRASYEQYF. The CDR3 DNA reads TGTGCCATCAGTGAGTCTTCGAGGGCATCCTACGAGCAGTACTTC.

This clone was observed once. The chain recombines TRBV28 with TRBJ2-7; 7 bases align to TRBD2. The CDR3 runs 12 residues. From germline, CDR1 is MDHEN and CDR2 SYDVKM. V gave up 6 bases and J gave up 6 bases; unmatched junction bases: 5. CDR3 in amino acids: CASSTWGGEQYF. The DNA for the CDR3 is TGTGCCAGCAGCACATGGGGGGGCGAGCAGTACTTC. The whole variable domain, filled in from reference TRBV28 and TRBJ2-7, reads DVKVTQSSRYLVKRTGEKVFLECVQDMDHENMFWYRQDPGLGLRLIYFSYDVKMKEKGDIPEGYSVSREKKERFSLILESASTNQTSMYLCASSTWGGEQYFGPGTRLTVT.

The chain recombines TRBV29-1 with TRBJ1-5, with D maybe TRBD1 (5 bases). Germline loops: CDR1 SQVTM, CDR2 ANQGSEA. V was shortened by 5 bases and J by 0 bases, with 14 bases between the two germline ends. This CDR3 is 15 amino acids long. DNA of the CDR3: TGCAGCGTTAGACAGTCGTCACTTAGCAATCAGCCCCAGCATTTT. This sequence encodes CSVRQSSLSNQPQHF.

This clone has just one count. The rearrangement links TRBV7-8 to TRBJ2-1; D is perhaps TRBD1 (6 bases). In germline, CDR1 is SGHVS, CDR2 FQNEAQ. CDR3 size: 15 residues. Trimming removed 6 bases from V and 0 bases from J, with 12 bases in between. The CDR3 DNA follows: TGTGCCAGCAGGAGGGGGTCCGGCTCCTACAATGAGCAGTTCTTC. Protein: CASRRGSGSYNEQFF.

The V call is TRBV29-1, the J call TRBJ2-1; D gene unclear. CDR3 length: 12 amino acids. Germline assignment: CDR1 SQVTM and CDR2 ANQGSEA. Trimming shortened V by 1 base and J by 8 bases, and 9 bases separated the two germline ends. CDR3 DNA sequence: TGCAGCGTTGAAGGGCTCCGCGATGAGCAGTTCTTC. Amino acid sequence: CSVEGLRDEQFF.

The V call is TRBV7-3, the J call TRBJ2-7, with 7 nucleotides matching TRBD1. Germline V gene lookup returns CDR1 SGHTA and CDR2 FQGTGA. CDR3 length: 12 amino acids. V shed 5 bases, J shed 6 bases, and the junction held 4 bases outside the gene matches. This CDR3 is CASSPTGVEQYF. The CDR3 DNA reads TGTGCCAGCAGCCCAACAGGGGTCGAGCAGTACTTC.

The rearrangement uses TRBV6-1 and TRBJ2-7; D call uncertain. V was cut by 1 base and J by 7 bases, with 11 bases left in between. The CDR3 contains 13 residues. Germline V gives CDR1 MNHNS, CDR2 SASEGT. As DNA, the CDR3 is TGTGCCAGCAGTGAAGGGCAGGCTCTAGAGCAGTACTTC. This encodes CASSEGQALEQYF.

This chain links TRBV9 with TRBJ1-4; D is perhaps TRBD1 (5 bases). Germline CDR1 and CDR2: SGDLS and YYNGEE. This CDR3 has 12 residues. The ends were cut back, 5 bases at V and 7 bases at J, with 9 bases in the middle. This CDR3 reads CASSAGGEKLFF. In nucleotides, the CDR3 is TGTGCCAGCAGTGCCGGGGGTGAAAAACTGTTTTTT.

The rearrangement uses TRBV6-4 and TRBJ2-3; D possibly corresponds to TRBD2 (5 bases). Trimming removed 4 bases from V and 1 base from J, with 12 bases in between. Germline CDR1 is MRHNA and CDR2 is SNTAGT. The CDR3 is 15 amino acids. CDR3: CASSVGNGGTDTQYF. CDR3 nucleotides: TGTGCCAGCAGTGTTGGGAACGGGGGCACAGATACGCAGTATTTT.

The rearrangement uses TRBV7-3 and TRBJ2-2; perhaps TRBD2 as D (5 bases). Germline V gene lookup returns CDR1 SGHTA and CDR2 FQGTGA. The CDR3 totals 13 residues. Trimming removed 6 bases at V and 5 bases at J, with 10 bases between. The CDR3 protein is CASSPGETGELFF. CDR3 DNA sequence: TGTGCCAGCAGTCCCGGGGAAACCGGGGAGCTGTTTTTT.